These 15 T cell receptor beta chains came from one sample sequenced in a study of glioma-infiltrating T cells after dendritic cell vaccination. Sequencing used immunoSEQ multiplex PCR; TCRdb keeps in-frame clones, though not all of them. The repertoire holds roughly 90,000 clones, with about nine tenths as singletons. The input for sequencing was blood, taken before dendritic cell vaccination. All receptors derive from a human donor with glioblastoma.

The chain recombines TRBV30 with TRBJ1-6; 8 bases line up with TRBD1. Unmatched junction bases numbered 13, after V lost 2 bases and J lost 13 bases. CDR1 and CDR2 from the germline V gene are GTSNPN and SVGIG (reference sequence). This CDR3 spans 15 amino acids. CDR3 nucleotides: TGTGCCTGGAGTCTAACCGGGACAGGTCCGGTGCCCCTCCACTTT. This encodes CAWSLTGTGPVPLHF.

The chain couples TRBV28 to TRBJ1-1, with a possible D match to TRBD1 (6 bases). Trimming removed 3 bases from V and 2 bases from J, with 13 bases in between. CDR3 length: 15 amino acids. Germline CDR1 reads MDHEN; CDR2 reads SYDVKM. The CDR3, as DNA: TGTGCCAGCAGTTTCTACTACAGGGCAAACACTGAAGCTTTCTTT. Protein: CASSFYYRANTEAFF.

V and J are TRBV2 and TRBJ2-4; TRBD2 is a possible D gene (6 bases). The germline V and J ends were trimmed by 8 bases and 1 base, with 6 bases remaining between them. Germline V gene sequence: CDR1 SNHLY, CDR2 FYNNEI. The CDR3 is 12 amino acids. In DNA, the CDR3 is TGTGCCAGCGCGGGGGCCAAAAACATTCAGTACTTC. The encoded protein is CASAGAKNIQYF.

CDR3 sequence: CASSILAGGHYEQYF. CDR3 DNA: TGTGCCAGCAGCATCCTAGCGGGAGGCCACTACGAGCAGTACTTC. The gene calls are TRBV11-2 and TRBJ2-7; TRBD2 matches at 11 bases. This CDR3 contains 15 residues. V gave up 5 bases and J gave up 3 bases; unmatched junction bases: 6. Germline V gene lookup returns CDR1 SGHAT and CDR2 FQNNGV.

The chain couples TRBV30 to TRBJ2-5, with D unclear. The J call may not be correct, given that the DNA end is closer to TRBJ2-7. Germline values: CDR1 GTSNPN, CDR2 SVGIG (reference sequence). This CDR3 has 12 amino acids. CDR3 residues: CAWTLSLHEQYF. DNA of the CDR3: TGTGCCTGGACGTTGAGTCTGCACGAGCAGTACTTC.

This chain joins TRBV30 and TRBJ2-7; TRBD2 matches at 9 bases. The germline gives CDR1 GTSNPN, CDR2 SVGIG (reference sequence). Losses at the gene ends were 2 bases for V and 4 bases for J; bases not matched to a gene: 12. The CDR3 spans 16 residues. The CDR3 region has the DNA TGTGCCTGGAGTACCGGCCAAGGACTAGCGCTTTACGAGCAGTACTTC. Translated: CAWSTGQGLALYEQYF.

J is TRBJ2-7 and V is TRBV5-1, with 10 positions matching TRBD2. V shed 5 bases and J 2 bases; nucleotides not matched to a gene: 4. CDR3 length: 14 amino acids. Germline V gene sequence: CDR1 SGHRS, CDR2 YFSETQ. This chain's CDR3 is CASSSGLAAYEQYF. DNA of the CDR3: TGCGCCAGCAGTTCAGGACTAGCGGCCTACGAGCAGTACTTC.

DNA of the CDR3: TGTGCCAGCAGTTTATTAAGGCTAGCGGGGGCCTCCTACAATGAGCAGTTCTTC. This codes for CASSLLRLAGASYNEQFF. The chain recombines TRBV27 with TRBJ2-1; 10 bases line up with TRBD2. This CDR3 is 18 amino acids long. Germline lookup yields CDR1 MNHEY and CDR2 SMNVEV (reference sequence). V trimming: 1 base; J trimming: 0 bases; junction bases outside the gene matches: 6.

The rearrangement links TRBV5-6 to TRBJ1-2; possibly TRBD1 for D (5 bases). The CDR3 consists of 14 residues. V gave up 4 bases and J gave up 3 bases, with 13 bases separating them. Germline V lookup: CDR1 SGHDT, CDR2 YYEEEE. The CDR3, as DNA: TGTGCCAGCAGCCCCCTGGGGGGAGACTATGGCTACACCTTC. Protein sequence: CASSPLGGDYGYTF.

This chain uses TRBV18 with TRBJ1-2, with 8 bases lining up with TRBD1. V gave up 6 bases and J gave up 6 bases; unmatched junction bases: 9. CDR3 length equals 14 residues. Germline CDR1 KGHSH, CDR2 LQKENI. This CDR3 is CASSRTGTGDGYTF. The CDR3 nucleotides are TGTGCCAGCTCCCGCACCGGGACAGGTGATGGCTACACCTTC.

The chain employs TRBV18 and TRBJ2-7; TRBD2 agrees at 10 bases. The junction had 13 bases not matched to a gene; V was cut back by 6 bases and J by 5 bases. The germline gives CDR1 KGHSH, CDR2 LQKENI. The CDR3 contains 16 residues. The CDR3 spells CASSRTSGVPDHEQYF. The DNA of the CDR3 is TGTGCCAGCTCGCGGACTAGCGGCGTCCCAGATCACGAGCAGTACTTC.

This chain links TRBV6-6 with TRBJ1-1; TRBD1 matches at 8 bases. The CDR3 covers 14 residues. Losses at the gene ends were 4 bases for V and 5 bases for J; bases not matched to a gene: 6. Germline V CDR1 and CDR2: MNHNY, SVGAGI (reference sequence). DNA for the CDR3: TGTGCCAGCAGTTGGACAGGGTCGGGAACTGAAGCTTTCTTT. This codes for CASSWTGSGTEAFF.

The chain uses TRBV27 and TRBJ2-7; D unclear. Looked up from germline, CDR1 is MNHEY and CDR2 is SMNVEV (reference sequence). V lost 5 bases and J lost 6, with 14 bases in between. This CDR3 spans 13 amino acids. The DNA of the CDR3 is TGTGCCAGCAGTCTGGCTCCTTGGGCCGAGCAGTACTTC. Encoded protein: CASSLAPWAEQYF.

This clone was detected only once. The rearrangement joins TRBV10-1 to TRBJ1-5; D unresolved. V dropped 0 bases and J dropped 4 bases, with 7 bases sitting between them. The CDR3 has 14 residues. Germline CDR1 is WNHNN and CDR2 is SYGVQD (reference sequence). The CDR3 DNA follows: TGCGCCAGCAGTGAGTCGCCGGGAAATCAGCCCCAGCATTTT. Encoded protein: CASSESPGNQPQHF.

This clone was seen a handful of times. In DNA, the CDR3 is TGTGCCAGCATGAGGGAGACGTCCTACGAGCAGTACTTC. This encodes CASMRETSYEQYF. The rearrangement uses TRBV27 and TRBJ2-7; TRBD2 is a possible D gene (5 bases). The length of the CDR3 is 13 residues. The V end lost 7 bases, the J end lost 1 base, and 11 bases lay between the germline ends. Germline loops: CDR1 MNHEY, CDR2 SMNVEV (reference sequence).